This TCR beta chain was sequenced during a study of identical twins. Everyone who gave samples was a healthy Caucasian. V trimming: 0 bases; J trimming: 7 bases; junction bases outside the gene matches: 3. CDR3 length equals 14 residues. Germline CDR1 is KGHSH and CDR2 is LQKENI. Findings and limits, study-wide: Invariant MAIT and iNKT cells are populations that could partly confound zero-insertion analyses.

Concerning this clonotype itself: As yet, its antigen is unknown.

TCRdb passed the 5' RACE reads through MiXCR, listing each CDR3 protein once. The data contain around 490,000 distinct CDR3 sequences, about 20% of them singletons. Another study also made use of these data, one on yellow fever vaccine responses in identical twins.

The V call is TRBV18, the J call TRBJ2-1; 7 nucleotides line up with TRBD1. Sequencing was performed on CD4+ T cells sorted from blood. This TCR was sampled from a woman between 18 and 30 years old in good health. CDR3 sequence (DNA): TGTGCCAGCTCACCACCGACAGGGAGAAATGAGCAGTTCTTC. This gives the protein CASSPPTGRNEQFF.